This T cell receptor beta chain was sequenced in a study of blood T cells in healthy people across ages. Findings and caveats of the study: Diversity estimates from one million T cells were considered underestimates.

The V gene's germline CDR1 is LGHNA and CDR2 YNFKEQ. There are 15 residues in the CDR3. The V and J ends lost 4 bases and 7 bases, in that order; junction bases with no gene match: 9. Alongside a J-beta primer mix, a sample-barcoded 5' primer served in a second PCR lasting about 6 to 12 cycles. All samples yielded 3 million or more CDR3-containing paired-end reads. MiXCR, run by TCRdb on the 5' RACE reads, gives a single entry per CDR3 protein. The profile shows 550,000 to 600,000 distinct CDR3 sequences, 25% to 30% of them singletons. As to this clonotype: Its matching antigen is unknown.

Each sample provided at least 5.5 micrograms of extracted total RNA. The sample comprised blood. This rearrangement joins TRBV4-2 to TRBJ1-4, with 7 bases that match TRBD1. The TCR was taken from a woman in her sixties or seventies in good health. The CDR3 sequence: CASSPQRGRGEKLFF. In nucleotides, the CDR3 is TGTGCCAGCAGCCCGCAGAGGGGGCGCGGTGAAAAACTGTTTTTT.